These T cell receptor beta chains were read from a single sample in a study of T cell changes during pregnancy in multiple sclerosis. Only in-frame clones appear in the TCRdb table, and some are missing; sequencing was by immunoSEQ multiplex PCR. The table lists 38,000 or so clones, 92% of them singletons, with 13% in the top ten. This material consisted of CD8+ T cells from peripheral blood mononuclear cells, taken in the first trimester of pregnancy. These receptors were collected from a female donor with multiple sclerosis, enrolled in a pregnancy study. Each CDR3 is given with its conserved first and last residue. The D gene is left open where the match is weak.

D gene: .
V gene: TRBV4-1
CDR3 protein: CASSQESSYEQYF

D gene: TRBD1
V gene: TRBV6-6
CDR3 protein: CASSGGTEAFF

D gene: .
V gene: TRBV6-1
CDR3 protein: CASSEARGSSYEQYF

D gene: TRBD1
V gene: TRBV5-6
CDR3 protein: CASSLYTGGTYNSPLHF

D gene: TRBD1
V gene: TRBV19
CDR3 protein: CASSIQQGVDQPQHF

D gene: TRBD1
V gene: TRBV6-1
CDR3 protein: CASSDRQGRTEAFF

D gene: .
V gene: TRBV23-1
CDR3 protein: CASTQRGYGYTF

D gene: TRBD1
V gene: TRBV6-6
CDR3 protein: CASSSPAGQGYDEQYF

D gene: TRBD2
V gene: TRBV27
CDR3 protein: CASSKTSGGVYEQYF

D gene: .
V gene: TRBV15
CDR3 protein: CATSRETGPNQPQHF

D gene: TRBD2
V gene: TRBV19
CDR3 protein: CASSEAGGLNEQFF

D gene: .
V gene: TRBV13
CDR3 protein: CASSLGRSEQYF

D gene: .
V gene: TRBV5-6
CDR3 protein: CASSLGLEDTEAFF

D gene: .
V gene: TRBV21-1
CDR3 protein: CASSQGQGCGGVDTQYF

D gene: .
V gene: TRBV6-5
CDR3 protein: CASSPDIGNEQFF

D gene: .
V gene: TRBV27
CDR3 protein: CASSTRRTRSSEAFF

D gene: TRBD1
V gene: TRBV7-3
CDR3 protein: CASSSRHLTGGNTGELFF

D gene: TRBD2
V gene: TRBV6-5
CDR3 protein: CASSPTSVHEQYF

D gene: .
V gene: TRBV7-2
CDR3 protein: CASSLVGPNYGYTF

D gene: TRBD1
V gene: TRBV20-1
CDR3 protein: CSAGTGPEAFF

D gene: .
V gene: TRBV20-1
CDR3 protein: CSARVGNEQFF

D gene: .
V gene: TRBV6-1
CDR3 protein: CASSASGQILSGANVLTF

D gene: TRBD1
V gene: TRBV6-4
CDR3 protein: CASSDSQGADTQYF

D gene: TRBD1
V gene: TRBV29-1
CDR3 protein: CSVEEDRSSYEQYF

D gene: TRBD1
V gene: TRBV27
CDR3 protein: CASSLWGTENTGELFF

D gene: TRBD1
V gene: TRBV30
CDR3 protein: CASIMDRGFDYGYTF

D gene: .
V gene: TRBV11-3
CDR3 protein: CASSLGRNTYEQYF

D gene: .
V gene: TRBV4-2
CDR3 protein: CASRQSSYNEQFF

D gene: TRBD1
V gene: TRBV5-1
CDR3 protein: CASSFTGTGGSHEQYF

D gene: .
V gene: TRBV11-2
CDR3 protein: CASSLDFNGGYLYGYTF

D gene: .
V gene: TRBV5-5
CDR3 protein: CASSGGWSEQYF

D gene: .
V gene: TRBV27
CDR3 protein: CASSLPPPVNTEAFF

D gene: .
V gene: TRBV11-2
CDR3 protein: CASSLDVGAETQYF